This record covers a single TCR beta chain. This sample is drawn from a study of blood T cell repertoires in COVID-19. This CDR3 is built from 13 residues. Trimming removed 3 bases from V and 5 bases from J, with 13 bases in between. Per the germline V gene, CDR1 is SQVTM and CDR2 is ANQGSEA. In the original workflow: The assay estimated nucleated cells by amplifying reference gene primers. Only in-frame clones appear in the TCRdb table, and some are missing; sequencing was by immunoSEQ multiplex PCR. V and J calls and clone size are copied from that table; D and trimming were computed from the DNA. The repertoire holds 200,000 to 300,000 clones, with approximately 84% as singletons.

Sample: peripheral blood. The TCR was taken from a woman in her thirties who had recovered from COVID-19. This sequence joins TRBV29-1 and TRBJ1-1, with a possible D match to TRBD1 (6 bases). CDR3 in amino acids: CSVDPGGGTEAFF. The CDR3 bases are TGCAGCGTTGATCCGGGAGGGGGAACTGAAGCTTTCTTT.